Below, 22 T cell receptor beta chains from the same sample are listed, as sequenced in a study of blood T cell repertoires in COVID-19. The protocol was immunoSEQ multiplex PCR, while the TCRdb copy is restricted to in-frame clones and leaves out a portion. The repertoire holds 250,000 to 350,000 clones, approximately 90% seen once, with 6% to 7% in the top ten. Sequencing was carried out using peripheral blood. Source of these receptors: a woman aged 25 to 45 with COVID-19, enrolled during active disease.

This chain uses TRBV6-5 with TRBJ2-5, with 12 bases aligning to TRBD2. The length of the CDR3 is 15 residues. The germline gives CDR1 MNHEY, CDR2 SVGAGI. J lost 6 bases, V lost 6 bases, and 8 bases had no gene match. CDR3 amino acids: CASRETSGRIKTQYF. DNA for the CDR3: TGTGCCAGCAGGGAGACTAGCGGGAGAATAAAGACCCAGTACTTC.

This clone is a singleton in its sample. J is TRBJ1-1 and V is TRBV7-9, with D possibly matching TRBD1 (5 bases). Germline CDR1 SEHNR, CDR2 FQNEAQ (reference sequence). The CDR3 contains 12 residues. Between the trimmed V and J ends, which lost 1 base and 11 bases, there was a span of 11 bases. CDR3 residues: CASSLVSGKAFF. In DNA, the CDR3 is TGTGCCAGCAGCTTAGTGTCAGGGAAGGCTTTCTTT.

The CDR3 region has the DNA TGTGCCAGCAGTGGACAGGGAGAATCACCCCTCCACTTT. Translated: CASSGQGESPLHF. The chain carries TRBV2 and TRBJ1-6; 7 bases line up with TRBD1. This CDR3 is 13 amino acids long. CDR1 is SNHLY, CDR2 FYNNEI, per germline. The V segment lost 4 bases and the J segment 10 bases; nucleotides outside the gene matches: 4.

V and J are TRBV9 and TRBJ2-5; 9 bases are shared with TRBD2. The CDR3 totals 16 residues. Per the germline V gene, CDR1 is SGDLS and CDR2 is YYNGEE. V shed 0 bases and J 3 bases; nucleotides not matched to a gene: 6. The CDR3 DNA reads as TGTGCCAGCAGCGTAGATCCTAGCGGGACTAAAGAGACCCAGTACTTC. Translating gives CASSVDPSGTKETQYF.

The rearrangement links TRBV27 to TRBJ2-2; TRBD2 is a possible D gene (6 bases). CDR1 and CDR2 (germline): MNHEY, SMNVEV (reference sequence). Trimming shortened V by 5 bases and J by 4 bases, and 17 bases separated the two germline ends. The CDR3 has 16 amino acids. CDR3 nucleotides: TGTGCCAGCAGTGCCCGGGGGTTTGCGGGCACCGGGGAGCTGTTTTTT. Translation: CASSARGFAGTGELFF.

The chain uses TRBV4-2 and TRBJ2-1; possible D gene TRBD2, 6 bases. This CDR3 contains 16 residues. Germline V gene data show CDR1 as LGHNA and CDR2 as YNFKEQ. Trimming pared 4 bases from V and 0 bases from J, leaving 13 bases between. The CDR3 here is CASSPGLGTSYNEQFF. The CDR3 DNA sequence: TGTGCCAGCAGCCCGGGACTGGGAACCTCCTACAATGAGCAGTTCTTC.

The chain employs TRBV6-5 and TRBJ1-2, with D tentatively TRBD1 (6 bases). The V gene's germline CDR1 is MNHEY and CDR2 SVGAGI. CDR3 length: 15 residues. Trimming removed 5 bases at V and 4 bases at J, with 17 bases between. DNA for the CDR3: TGTGCCAGCAGTCTACAGGGATTGTCTACCTATGGCTACACCTTC. Its translation: CASSLQGLSTYGYTF.

This clone was counted a few times. The chain employs TRBV28 and TRBJ1-4; 7 bases agree with TRBD1. The ends lost 5 bases at V and 3 bases at J; junction bases unmatched: 6. This CDR3 has 15 residues. Germline CDR1 reads MDHEN; CDR2 reads SYDVKM. The CDR3 region has the DNA TGTGCCAGCAGTCCCCAGGGGGGCTCTAATGAAAAACTGTTTTTT. This sequence encodes CASSPQGGSNEKLFF.

The chain combines TRBV5-4 with TRBJ2-1; D is perhaps TRBD1 (5 bases). Germline CDR1 SGHNT, CDR2 YYREEE (reference sequence). This CDR3 comprises 12 residues. V lost 4 bases and J 7 bases, leaving 9 bases between the germline ends. CDR3 amino acids: CASSQTGNEQFF. CDR3 in DNA: TGTGCCAGCAGCCAAACAGGTAATGAGCAGTTCTTC.

The CDR3 is CASSLEEQGKETQYF. Here the CDR3 DNA reads TGTGCCAGCAGCTTAGAGGAACAGGGCAAGGAGACCCAGTACTTC. The V and J genes are TRBV13 and TRBJ2-5, with D possibly matching TRBD1 (6 bases). Between the trimmed V and J ends, which lost 1 base and 5 bases, there was a span of 14 bases. Per germline, CDR1 PRHDT and CDR2 FYEKMQ (reference sequence). The CDR3 is 15 residues long.

This clone was observed a handful of times. The J gene is TRBJ1-1, the V gene TRBV7-9; TRBD1 aligns across 8 bases. Germline V lookup: CDR1 SEHNR, CDR2 FQNEAQ (reference sequence). The V gene end was trimmed by 3 bases and the J gene end by 1 base; junction bases not matched to a gene: 7. CDR3 length: 16 amino acids. The CDR3 spells CASSFRGRRANTEAFF. CDR3 DNA sequence: TGTGCCAGCAGCTTCAGGGGGCGAAGGGCGAACACTGAAGCTTTCTTT.

In the case of this clone: The same CDR3 also results from other DNA sequences found in this sample. The rearrangement links TRBV19 to TRBJ1-5, with TRBD1 matching over 7 bases. The V segment lost 4 bases and the J segment 7 bases; nucleotides outside the gene matches: 7. CDR3 size: 14 residues. From germline, CDR1 is LNHDA and CDR2 SQIVND (reference sequence). CDR3 sequence: CASSTDREGQPQHF. DNA of the CDR3: TGTGCCAGTAGTACAGACAGGGAGGGCCAGCCCCAGCATTTT.

The CDR3 sequence: CASSPGRLMNTEAFF. CDR3 coding DNA: TGCGCCAGCAGCCCTGGCAGGCTTATGAACACTGAAGCTTTCTTT. The rearrangement links TRBV5-1 to TRBJ1-1; D is uncertain. This CDR3 spans 15 amino acids. Germline V gives CDR1 SGHRS, CDR2 YFSETQ. V was shortened by 4 bases and J by 0 bases, with 13 bases between the two germline ends.

This clone was counted once. The chain carries TRBV7-9 and TRBJ2-1, with D possibly matching TRBD1 (7 bases). The CDR3 is 14 amino acids. Trimming stripped 5 bases from V and 11 bases from J, with 19 bases between. The germline V gene has CDR1 SEHNR and CDR2 FQNEAQ (reference sequence). CDR3 sequence reads: CASSPEGGGAKQFF. As DNA, the CDR3 is TGTGCCAGCAGCCCTGAAGGAGGGGGCGCCAAGCAGTTCTTC.

The gene calls are TRBV3-1 (or the pseudogene TRBV3-2) and TRBJ2-3; D is uncertain. The CDR3 loop spans 15 amino acids. V was shortened by 3 bases and J by 3 bases, with 13 bases between the two germline ends. The V gene's germline CDR1 is LGHDT and CDR2 YNNKEL (reference sequence). CDR3 nucleotides: TGTGCCAGCAGCCACAACCGAGCAGGAACAGATACGCAGTATTTT. This sequence encodes CASSHNRAGTDTQYF.

The chain carries TRBV4-3 and TRBJ1-2; possible D gene TRBD1, 5 bases. Trimming pared 1 base from V and 1 base from J, leaving 13 bases between. The CDR3 totals 16 residues. Looked up from germline, CDR1 is LGHNA and CDR2 is YSLEER. This CDR3 is CASSQGGGNVNYGYTF. The CDR3 DNA sequence: TGCGCCAGCAGCCAAGGCGGGGGAAACGTTAACTATGGCTACACCTTC.

The count of this clone is one. This chain uses TRBV7-9 with TRBJ2-7, with TRBD2 matching 12 bases. The ends lost 5 bases at V and 2 bases at J; junction bases unmatched: 13. The CDR3 length is 18 residues. Per the germline V gene, CDR1 is SEHNR and CDR2 is FQNEAQ (reference sequence). The CDR3 here is CASSASSGRAHLTYEQYF. In nucleotides, the CDR3 is TGTGCCAGCAGCGCCTCTAGCGGGAGGGCCCATTTAACCTACGAGCAGTACTTC.

The rearrangement links TRBV7-3 to TRBJ2-6; TRBD2 matches 7 bases. The germline gives CDR1 SGHTA, CDR2 FQGTGA. J was trimmed by 15 bases and V by 5 bases; bases with no gene match: 10. The CDR3 length is 13 residues. DNA of the CDR3: TGTGCCAGCAGCCCCGCTGGGGGAGGGCCCCTGACTTTC. Protein: CASSPAGGGPLTF.

The genes are TRBV18 and TRBJ2-7; 7 bases line up with TRBD2. The CDR3 contains 15 residues. Per germline, CDR1 KGHSH and CDR2 LQKENI. V lost 5 bases to trimming and J lost 3 bases; unmatched junction nucleotides: 10. DNA for the CDR3: TGTGCCAGCTCATCCCGAGCGGGAATTTTCTACGAGCAGTACTTC. Translating it yields CASSSRAGIFYEQYF.

The chain carries TRBV6-5 and TRBJ2-3, with 11 bases matching TRBD1. The CDR3 has 16 amino acids. Germline CDR1 reads MNHEY; CDR2 reads SVGAGI. V shed 4 bases and J 2 bases; nucleotides not matched to a gene: 5. CDR3 loop: CASSSGQGALTDTQYF. In DNA form, the CDR3 reads TGTGCCAGCAGTTCCGGACAGGGGGCCCTCACAGATACGCAGTATTTT.

The V call is TRBV11-3, the J call TRBJ2-7, with 13 bases identical to TRBD2. The V gene's germline CDR1 is SGHNT and CDR2 YENEEA. CDR3 length equals 15 residues. Trimming cost V 4 bases and J 2 bases; bases outside gene matches: 2. CDR3 in DNA: TGTGCCAGCAGCTCGGGACTAGCGGGAACCTACGAGCAGTACTTC. This encodes CASSSGLAGTYEQYF.

The CDR3 loop is CASSPTQTGGEEKLFF. The CDR3 bases are TGTGCCAGCAGCCCAACCCAAACAGGGGGAGAAGAAAAACTGTTTTTT. The V gene is TRBV13, the J gene TRBJ1-4; 8 nucleotides match TRBD1. The CDR3 spans 16 residues. Trimming removed 5 bases from V and 8 bases from J; junction bases left unmatched: 13. Per germline, CDR1 PRHDT and CDR2 FYEKMQ (reference sequence).